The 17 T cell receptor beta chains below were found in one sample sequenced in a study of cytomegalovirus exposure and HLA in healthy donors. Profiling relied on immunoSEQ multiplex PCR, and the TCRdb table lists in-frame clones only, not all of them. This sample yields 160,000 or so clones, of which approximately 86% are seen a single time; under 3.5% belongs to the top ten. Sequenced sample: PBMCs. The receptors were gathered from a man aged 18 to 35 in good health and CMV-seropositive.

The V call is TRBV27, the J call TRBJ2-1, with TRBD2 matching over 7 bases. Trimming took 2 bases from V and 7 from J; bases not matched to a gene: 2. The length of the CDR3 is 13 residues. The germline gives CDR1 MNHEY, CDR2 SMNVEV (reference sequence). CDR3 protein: CASSLAGVNEQFF. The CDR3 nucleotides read TGTGCCAGCAGTTTAGCGGGAGTTAATGAGCAGTTCTTC.

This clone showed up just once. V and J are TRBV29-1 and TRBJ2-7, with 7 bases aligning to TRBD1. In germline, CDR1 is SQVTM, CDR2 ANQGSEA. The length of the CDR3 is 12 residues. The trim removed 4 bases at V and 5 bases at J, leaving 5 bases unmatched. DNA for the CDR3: TGCAGCGTTGCGGTACAGGGGCACGAGCAGTACTTC. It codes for CSVAVQGHEQYF.

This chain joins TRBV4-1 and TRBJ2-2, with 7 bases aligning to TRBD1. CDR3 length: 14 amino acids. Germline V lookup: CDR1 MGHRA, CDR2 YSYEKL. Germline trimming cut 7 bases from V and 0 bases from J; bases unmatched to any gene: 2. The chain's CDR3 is CASTGTANTGELFF. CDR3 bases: TGCGCCAGCACTGGGACAGCGAACACCGGGGAGCTGTTTTTT.

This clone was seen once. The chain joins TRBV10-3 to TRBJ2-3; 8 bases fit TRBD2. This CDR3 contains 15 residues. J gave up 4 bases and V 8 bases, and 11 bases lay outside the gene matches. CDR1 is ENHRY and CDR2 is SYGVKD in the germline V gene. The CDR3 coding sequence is TGTGCCATCCAGGTAGCGGGAACTTCAGCAGATACGCAGTATTTT. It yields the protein CAIQVAGTSADTQYF.

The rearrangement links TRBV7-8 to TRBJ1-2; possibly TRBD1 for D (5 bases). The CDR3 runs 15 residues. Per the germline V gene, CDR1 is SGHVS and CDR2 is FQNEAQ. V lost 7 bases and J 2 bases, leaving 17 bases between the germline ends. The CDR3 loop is CASTPTETQNYGYTF. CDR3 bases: TGTGCCAGCACCCCGACAGAAACACAAAACTATGGCTACACCTTC.

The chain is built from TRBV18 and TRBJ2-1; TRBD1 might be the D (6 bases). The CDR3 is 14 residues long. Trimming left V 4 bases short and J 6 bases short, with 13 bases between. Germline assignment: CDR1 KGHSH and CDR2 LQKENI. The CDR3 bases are TGTGCCAGCTCACTGAGAGAAGGGGGCAATGAGCAGTTCTTC. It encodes CASSLREGGNEQFF.

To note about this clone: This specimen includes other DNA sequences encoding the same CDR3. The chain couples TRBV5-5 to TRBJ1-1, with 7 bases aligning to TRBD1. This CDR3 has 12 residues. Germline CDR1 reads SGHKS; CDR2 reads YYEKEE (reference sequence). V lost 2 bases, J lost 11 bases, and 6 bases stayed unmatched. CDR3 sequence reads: CASSFTGEEAFF. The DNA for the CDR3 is TGTGCCAGCAGCTTTACAGGGGAAGAGGCTTTCTTT. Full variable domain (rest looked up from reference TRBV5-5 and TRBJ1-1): DAGVTQSPTHLIKTRGQQVTLRCSPISGHKSVSWYQQVLGQGPQFIFQYYEKEERGRGNFPDRFSARQFPNYSSELNVNALLLGDSALYLCASSFTGEEAFFGQGTRLTVV.

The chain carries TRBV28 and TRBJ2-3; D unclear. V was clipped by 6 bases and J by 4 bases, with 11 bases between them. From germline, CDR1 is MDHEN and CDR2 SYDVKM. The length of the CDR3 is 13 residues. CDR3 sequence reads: CASSTHDSDTQYF. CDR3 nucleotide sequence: TGTGCCAGCAGCACCCACGACTCAGATACGCAGTATTTT.

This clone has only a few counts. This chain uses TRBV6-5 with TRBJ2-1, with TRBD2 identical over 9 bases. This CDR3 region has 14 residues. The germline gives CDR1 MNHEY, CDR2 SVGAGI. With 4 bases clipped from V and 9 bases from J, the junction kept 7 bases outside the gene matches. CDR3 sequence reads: CASSLGGGAFEQFF. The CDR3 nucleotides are TGTGCCAGCAGTTTGGGCGGGGGGGCGTTTGAGCAGTTCTTC.

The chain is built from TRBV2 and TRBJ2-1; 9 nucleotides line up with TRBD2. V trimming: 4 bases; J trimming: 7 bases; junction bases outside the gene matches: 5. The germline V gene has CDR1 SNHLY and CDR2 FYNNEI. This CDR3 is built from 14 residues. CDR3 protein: CASSGISGGNEQFF. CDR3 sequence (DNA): TGTGCCAGCAGTGGTATCAGCGGGGGGAATGAGCAGTTCTTC.

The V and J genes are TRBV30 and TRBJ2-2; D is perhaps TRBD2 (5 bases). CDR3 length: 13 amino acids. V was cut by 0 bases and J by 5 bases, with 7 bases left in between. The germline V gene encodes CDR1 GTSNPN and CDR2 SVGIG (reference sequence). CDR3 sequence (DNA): TGTGCCTGGAGTGTCCGGGGAACCGGGGAGCTGTTTTTT. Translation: CAWSVRGTGELFF.

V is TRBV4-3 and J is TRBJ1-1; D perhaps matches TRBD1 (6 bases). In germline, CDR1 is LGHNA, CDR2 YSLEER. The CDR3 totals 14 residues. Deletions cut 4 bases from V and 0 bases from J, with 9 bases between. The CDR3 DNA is TGCGCCAGCAGCCGACAGGCGCTGAACACTGAAGCTTTCTTT. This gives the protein CASSRQALNTEAFF.

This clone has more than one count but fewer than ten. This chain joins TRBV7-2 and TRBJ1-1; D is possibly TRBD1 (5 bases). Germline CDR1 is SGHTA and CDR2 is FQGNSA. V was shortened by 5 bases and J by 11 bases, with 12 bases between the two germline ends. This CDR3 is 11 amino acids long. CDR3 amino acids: CASSTGLGAFF. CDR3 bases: TGTGCCAGCAGCACAGGCCTGGGGGCTTTCTTT.

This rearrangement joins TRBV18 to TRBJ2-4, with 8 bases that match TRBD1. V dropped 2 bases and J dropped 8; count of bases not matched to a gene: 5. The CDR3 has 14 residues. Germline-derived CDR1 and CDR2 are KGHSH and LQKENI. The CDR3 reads CASSPAGGADIQYF. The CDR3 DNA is TGTGCCAGCTCACCAGCAGGGGGCGCCGACATTCAGTACTTC.

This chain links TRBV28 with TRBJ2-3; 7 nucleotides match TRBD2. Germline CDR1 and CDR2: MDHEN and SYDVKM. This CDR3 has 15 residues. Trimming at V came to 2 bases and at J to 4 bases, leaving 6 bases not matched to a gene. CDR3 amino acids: CASSLAGEGADTQYF. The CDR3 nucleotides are TGTGCCAGCAGTTTAGCGGGGGAAGGTGCAGATACGCAGTATTTT. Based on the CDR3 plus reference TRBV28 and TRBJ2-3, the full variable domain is DVKVTQSSRYLVKRTGEKVFLECVQDMDHENMFWYRQDPGLGLRLIYFSYDVKMKEKGDIPEGYSVSREKKERFSLILESASTNQTSMYLCASSLAGEGADTQYFGPGTRLTVL.

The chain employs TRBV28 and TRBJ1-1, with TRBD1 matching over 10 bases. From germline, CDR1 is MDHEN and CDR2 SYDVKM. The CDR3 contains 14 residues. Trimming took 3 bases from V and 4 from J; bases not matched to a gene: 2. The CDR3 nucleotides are TGTGCCAGCAGTTTCAGGACAGGGGGCACTGAAGCTTTCTTT. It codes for CASSFRTGGTEAFF.

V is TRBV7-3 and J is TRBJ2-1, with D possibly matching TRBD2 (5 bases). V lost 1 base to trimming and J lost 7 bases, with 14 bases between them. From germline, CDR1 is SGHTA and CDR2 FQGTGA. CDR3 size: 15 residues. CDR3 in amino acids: CASSLITGMKNEQFF. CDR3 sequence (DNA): TGTGCCAGCAGCTTAATCACGGGAATGAAGAATGAGCAGTTCTTC.